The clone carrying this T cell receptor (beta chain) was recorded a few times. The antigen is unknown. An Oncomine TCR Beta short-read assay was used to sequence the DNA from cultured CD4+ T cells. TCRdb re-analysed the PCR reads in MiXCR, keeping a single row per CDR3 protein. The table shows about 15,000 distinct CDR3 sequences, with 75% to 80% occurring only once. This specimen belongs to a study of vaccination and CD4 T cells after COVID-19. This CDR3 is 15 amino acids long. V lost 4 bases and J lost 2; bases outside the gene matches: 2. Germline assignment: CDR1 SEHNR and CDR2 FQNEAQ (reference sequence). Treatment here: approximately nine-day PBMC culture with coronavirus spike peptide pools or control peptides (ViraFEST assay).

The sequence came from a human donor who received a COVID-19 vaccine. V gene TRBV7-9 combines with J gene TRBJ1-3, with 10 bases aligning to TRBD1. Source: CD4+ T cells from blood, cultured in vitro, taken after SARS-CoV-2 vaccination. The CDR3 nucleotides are TGTGCCAGCAGCTACGGACAGGGGGCTGGAAACACCATATATTTT. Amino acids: CASSYGQGAGNTIYF. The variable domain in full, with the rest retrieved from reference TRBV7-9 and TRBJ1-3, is DTGVSQNPRHKITKRGQNVTFRCDPISEHNRLYWYRQTLGQGPEFLTYFQNEAQLEKSRLLSDRFSAERPKGSFSTLEIQRTEQGDSAMYLCASSYGQGAGNTIYFGEGSWLTVV.